Listed below are T cell receptor beta chains from one sample, sequenced in a study of T cell repertoires in aging, cancer and after chemotherapy. One entry per CDR3 protein results from TCRdb running MiXCR on the multiplex PCR reads. The sample contains about 3,200 distinct CDR3 sequences, 20% to 25% of which appear only once. The specimen was blood. The receptor source for this set is a human donor with a blood cancer. Each CDR3 is given with its conserved first and last residue. A D gene is named only where the DNA matches it firmly. Clone size is stated in some rows and not others, as once, few, many or a class when expanded.

d_call: -
v_call: TRBV27
j_call: TRBJ1-2
clone_size: medium-sized
cdr3_nt: TGTGCCAGCAGTTTGTCGTACAGCTATGGCTACACCTTC
cdr3_aa: CASSLSYSYGYTF

d_call: -
v_call: TRBV28
j_call: TRBJ2-2
clone_size: -
cdr3_nt: TGTGCCAGCAGTACCCTACTGGACACCGGGGAGCTGTTTTTT
cdr3_aa: CASSTLLDTGELFF

d_call: -
v_call: TRBV20-1
j_call: TRBJ2-5
clone_size: -
cdr3_nt: TGCAGTGCTAAACAAGGCAGGACCCAAGAGACCCAGTACTTC
cdr3_aa: CSAKQGRTQETQYF